The sequence of this T cell receptor (beta chain) was determined in a study of CD8 T cells in Susac syndrome. The multiple sclerosis control group consisted of treatment-naive patients whose relapsing-remitting disease, which was either stable or active, fulfilled revised McDonald criteria. Random hexamers primed reverse transcription of roughly 0.5 to 1 ug RNA. TCRdb re-called the immunoSEQ multiplex PCR reads through MiXCR, storing one row per CDR3 protein. The data contain hundreds of thousands of distinct CDR3 sequences, around 85% of them singletons. This clonotype was recorded only once. Trimming left V 3 bases short and J 4 bases short, with 10 bases between. CDR3 size: 14 residues. The V gene's germline CDR1 is MGHRA and CDR2 YSYEKL.

This chain joins TRBV4-1 and TRBJ2-1; D not resolved. The sequence was collected from a human donor with multiple sclerosis. Sequencing input: CD8+ T cells from PBMCs. CDR3 residues: CASSHQDGYNEQFF. The DNA of the CDR3 is TGCGCCAGCAGCCATCAGGACGGTTACAATGAGCAGTTCTTC.